The T cell receptor beta chain under discussion was sequenced for a study of T cell responses to AZD1222 COVID-19 vaccine. Whole-study findings and limits: Spike-wide coverage was observed for vaccine-associated CD4 TCRs, with dominant responses at 160-218 and 743-854. Of spike-specific TCRs, nearly half reportedly target regions left unmutated in variants.

This CDR3 region has 17 residues. The V and J ends lost 1 base and 5 bases respectively, with 20 bases between them. Germline CDR1 and CDR2: SGHTA and FQGNSA. The repertoire was sequenced with immunoSEQ multiplex PCR; TCRdb's copy has only in-frame clones and lacks some. The top ten clones hold around 1.8% of a sample with roughly 150,000 clones, over 80% of them seen once. A note on this clone: What it binds is unknown.

The receptor was derived from an adult in good health. Sequences were derived from peripheral blood, sampled on day 0 of AZD1222 vaccination. The V call is TRBV7-2, the J call TRBJ1-1, with a possible D match to TRBD1 (6 bases). The CDR3 reads CASSLGSRGHLGTEAFF. The DNA of the CDR3 is TGTGCCAGCAGCTTAGGGTCCCGGGGACATCTAGGTACTGAAGCTTTCTTT.